A single sample gave rise to the 7 T cell receptor beta chains below, sequenced in a study of T cell repertoires in cytomegalovirus infection. Each CDR3 protein gets one entry after TCRdb re-called the reads with MiXCR. The sample contains 450,000 to 650,000 distinct CDR3 sequences, 26% of which appear only once. The sample comprised PBMCs. Source of these receptors: a human donor in good health (CMV status not recorded). Some clones in this sample may be carry-over from other donors' samples.

This clonotype was observed a handful of times. The chain is built from TRBV12-3 or TRBV12-4 and TRBJ1-1; the D gene is possibly TRBD1 (5 bases). V was clipped by 0 bases and J by 6 bases, with 17 bases between them. This CDR3 has 16 residues. The CDR3 is CASSLAVWGRGPEAFF. As DNA, the CDR3 is TGTGCCAGCAGTTTAGCGGTTTGGGGTAGGGGTCCTGAAGCTTTCTTT.

This clonotype was observed many times. The chain has TRBV7-2 and TRBJ2-5; the D gene could be TRBD1 or TRBD2 (6 bases each). CDR1 and CDR2 from the germline V gene are SGHTA and FQGNSA. The CDR3 contains 11 residues. Trimming pared 9 bases from V and 6 bases from J, leaving 11 bases between. The CDR3 reads CASEGGQTQYF. In nucleotides, the CDR3 is TGTGCCAGTGAAGGGGGGCAGACCCAGTACTTC.

This clonotype occurred a few times. At one end, the junction sequence differs from germline, possibly due to a read error. The chain couples TRBV11-1 to TRBJ2-3; tentatively, D is TRBD2 (6 bases). Germline V gene lookup returns CDR1 SGHAT and CDR2 FQDESV (reference sequence). The CDR3 sequence is 16 residues long. In nucleotides, the CDR3 is TGTGCCAGCAGCCCGGGCGGGATGGAGCGCACCGATACGCAGTATTTT. The encoded protein is CASSPGGMERTDTQYF.

This clonotype was detected only a few times. The chain recombines TRBV27 with TRBJ1-1; D gene uncertain. The CDR3 runs to 12 residues. V was shortened by 5 bases and J by 6 bases, with 10 bases between the two germline ends. Germline assignment: CDR1 MNHEY and CDR2 SMNVEV (reference sequence). CDR3 coding DNA: TGTGCCAGCAGTGCGAGAGGGTCTGAAGCTTTCTTT. Its protein is CASSARGSEAFF.

In its sample, this clonotype was seen a few times. This chain uses TRBV5-4 with TRBJ2-5; 16 nucleotides align to TRBD2. The CDR3 sequence is 20 residues long. V lost 3 bases, J lost 4 bases, and 15 bases stayed unmatched. Germline V gives CDR1 SGHNT, CDR2 YYREEE (reference sequence). This CDR3 reads CASSSPSGTSGRALRETQYF. The DNA of the CDR3 is TGTGCCAGCAGCTCCCCCTCCGGGACTAGCGGGAGGGCCCTCCGAGAGACCCAGTACTTC.

The chain recombines TRBV6-1 with TRBJ2-7; 11 bases align to TRBD2. Germline assignment: CDR1 MNHNS and CDR2 SASEGT. CDR3 length: 15 amino acids. With V trimmed by 2 bases and J by 6 bases, 6 bases remained unmatched. The CDR3 loop reads CASSELSSGRFEQYV. As DNA, the CDR3 is TGTGCCAGCAGTGAATTATCTAGCGGGAGGTTCGAGCAGTACGTC.

This chain links TRBV7-9 with TRBJ1-5, with unresolved D. Germline V gives CDR1 SEHNR, CDR2 FQNEAQ (reference sequence). The CDR3 extends over 12 amino acids. Trimming removed 5 bases at V and 9 bases at J, with 11 bases between. The CDR3 is CASSPGNAPQHF. The CDR3 coding sequence is TGTGCCAGCAGCCCTGGTAATGCGCCCCAGCATTTT.